This T cell receptor beta chain was recorded in a study of radiotherapy plus CTLA-4 blockade in lung cancer. Overall study context: With roughly 30% of patients having disease control, objective responses were seen in under 20%. Study results and caveats: Interferon-beta, together with early blood T cell clone dynamics, reportedly best predicted response. Blood TCR clones of tumor origin expanded after radiotherapy plus ipilimumab.

This clone was recorded a few times. Its specificity is unknown. Germline CDR1 reads MNHEY; CDR2 reads SMNVEV (reference sequence). V was clipped by 0 bases and J by 6 bases, with 9 bases between them. The CDR3 runs 13 residues. Sequenced by immunoSEQ multiplex PCR; TCRdb stores in-frame clones only, minus some. The sample has about 26,000 clones, approximately 77% seen once. Each patient with chemo-refractory metastatic non-small-cell lung cancer was treated with focal radiation plus CTLA-4 blockade using ipilimumab. The clonotype comes from a human donor with non-small cell lung cancer that progressed on radiotherapy plus ipilimumab. The gene calls are TRBV27 and TRBJ2-7; D is undetermined. Sequenced material: peripheral blood, taken from a patient treated with radiotherapy plus ipilimumab. CDR3 amino acids: CASSLSSVAEQYF. The CDR3 bases are TGTGCCAGCAGTTTATCGTCGGTGGCCGAGCAGTACTTC.